The source of this T cell receptor (beta chain) is a study of response to subunit inactivated influenza vaccine. The CDR3 spans 15 residues. Trimming stripped 1 base from V and 2 bases from J, with 12 bases between. CDR1 MGHRA and CDR2 YSYEKL come from the germline V gene. This clonotype occurred a few times. MiXCR was run by TCRdb on the RT-PCR reads, yielding one entry per CDR3 protein. The table has about 570,000 distinct CDR3 sequences, 10% to 12% seen once. This sample was also put to use in a study of T cells expressing NK-cell markers. That report notes: Synthesis of TCR beta cDNA relied on 5'RACE template switching carrying UMIs. In sorted CD3+CD56+NKG2C+, CD3+CD56+NKG2C- and CD3+CD56-NKG2C+ T cells, TCR beta repertoires were obtained. Most of the eight sequenced donors tested HCMV-seropositive; one tested seronegative. These clonotypes, the leaders elsewhere, also led the CD3+CD56-NKG2C+ fraction in a handful of donors.

The chain couples TRBV4-1 to TRBJ2-7; a weak D match, TRBD1 (5 bases). The sample in question was PBMCs from blood, obtained on the day of vaccination. The receptor was isolated from a man between 50 and 59 years old who received an inactivated influenza vaccine. Here the CDR3 reads CASSQVYQGAYEQYF. Written as DNA, the CDR3 is TGCGCCAGCAGCCAAGTGTACCAGGGTGCCTACGAGCAGTACTTC.